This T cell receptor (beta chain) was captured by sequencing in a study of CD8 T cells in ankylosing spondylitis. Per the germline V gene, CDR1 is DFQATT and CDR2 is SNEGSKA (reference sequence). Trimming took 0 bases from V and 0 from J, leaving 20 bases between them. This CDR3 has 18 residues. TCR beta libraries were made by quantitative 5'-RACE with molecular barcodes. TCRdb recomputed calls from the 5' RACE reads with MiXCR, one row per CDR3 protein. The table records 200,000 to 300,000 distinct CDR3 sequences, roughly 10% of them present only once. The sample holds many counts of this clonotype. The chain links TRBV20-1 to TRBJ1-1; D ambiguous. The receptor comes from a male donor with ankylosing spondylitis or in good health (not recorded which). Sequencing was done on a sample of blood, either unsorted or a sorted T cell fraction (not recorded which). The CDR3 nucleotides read TGCAGTGCTAGAGATATCGCGGGAGGCACGGGCTTGAACACTGAAGCTTTCTTT. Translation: CSARDIAGGTGLNTEAFF.